Below are 15 T cell receptor beta chains sequenced from a single sample in a study of beta chain features in type 1 diabetes. No antigens are known for them. Isolated RNA was reverse transcribed in full, so expressed TCRB transcripts were sequenced. The method was immunoSEQ multiplex PCR; TCRdb's version includes in-frame clones alone and lacks a portion of them. The data hold 310,000 or so clones, with over 14% observed a single time. Study-level findings and limits: TCRB CDR3s from Type 1 diabetes patients were moderately but significantly shorter in all four CD4+ subsets.

Sequenced material: naive CD4+ T cells from blood. The source of these receptors is a man younger than 30 with type 1 diabetes.

There are a few counts of this clone. The chain uses TRBV30 and TRBJ1-2, with TRBD1 matching 7 bases. V shed 5 bases and J 2 bases; nucleotides not matched to a gene: 2. From germline, CDR1 is GTSNPN and CDR2 SVGIG (reference sequence). The CDR3 covers 12 residues. The CDR3 protein is CAWLTGNYGYTF. CDR3 coding DNA: TGTGCCTGGTTGACAGGGAACTATGGCTACACCTTC. The full variable domain, its missing parts supplied by reference TRBV30 and TRBJ1-2, is SQTIHQWPATLVQPVGSPLSLECTVEGTSNPNLYWYRQAAGRGLQLLFYSVGIGQISSEVPQNLSASRPQDRQFILSSKKLLLSDSGFYLCAWLTGNYGYTFGSGTRLTVV.

The chain couples TRBV6-1 to TRBJ1-1; D uncertain. This CDR3 comprises 13 residues. Trimming pared 7 bases from V and 2 bases from J, leaving 11 bases between. Germline V CDR1 and CDR2: MNHNS, SASEGT. CDR3 amino acids: CASIKGVNTEAFF. DNA for the CDR3: TGTGCCAGCATAAAAGGAGTCAACACTGAAGCTTTCTTT.

This clone was seen more than once but under ten times. This sequence joins TRBV5-1 and TRBJ2-5; TRBD2 matches at 10 bases. The DNA end is more similar to TRBJ2-7, so the J call may be wrong. The germline CDR1 and CDR2 sequences are SGHRS and YFSETQ. The CDR3 runs 14 residues. The CDR3 sequence: CASSLTSGDYEQYF. As DNA, the CDR3 is TGCGCCAGCAGCTTAACTAGCGGGGACTACGAGCAGTACTTC.

This clone showed up just a few times. The CDR3 loop reads CASRQGEGSGELFF. The CDR3 DNA follows: TGTGCCAGCCGCCAGGGCGAAGGGTCCGGGGAGCTGTTTTTT. This chain joins TRBV27 and TRBJ2-2; D may be TRBD1 (5 bases). The length of the CDR3 is 14 residues. Germline CDR1 reads MNHEY; CDR2 reads SMNVEV (reference sequence). The V gene lost 8 bases and the J gene lost 6 bases, with 16 bases spanning the gap.

This chain links TRBV5-1 with TRBJ2-6, with D tentatively TRBD1 (5 bases). This CDR3 is built from 16 residues. Germline V gives CDR1 SGHRS, CDR2 YFSETQ. Trimming stripped 1 base from V and 3 bases from J, with 11 bases between. CDR3 protein: CASSLTLGDGANVLTF. DNA for the CDR3: TGCGCCAGCAGCTTGACGTTAGGGGATGGGGCCAACGTCCTGACTTTC.

This clone was observed a handful of times. The rearrangement links TRBV7-9 to TRBJ2-7; 8 bases line up with TRBD1. Losses at the gene ends were 5 bases for V and 3 bases for J; bases not matched to a gene: 6. Germline V lookup: CDR1 SEHNR, CDR2 FQNEAQ (reference sequence). The CDR3 runs to 14 residues. The CDR3 coding sequence is TGTGCCAGCAGCCTGGGACAGGCCGTCTACGAGCAGTACTTC. Amino acid sequence: CASSLGQAVYEQYF.

This clone has just a few counts. This chain uses TRBV2 with TRBJ1-1, with 7 bases aligning to TRBD1. With 5 bases clipped from V and 4 bases from J, the junction kept 4 bases outside the gene matches. The CDR3 runs to 13 residues. Germline V gives CDR1 SNHLY, CDR2 FYNNEI. This CDR3 is CASSLNRGTEAFF. CDR3 bases: TGTGCCAGCAGTCTAAACAGGGGCACTGAAGCTTTCTTT.

This clone was seen more than once but under ten times. This chain uses TRBV13 with TRBJ2-4; D is uncertain. The CDR3 is 11 amino acids. Germline loops: CDR1 PRHDT, CDR2 FYEKMQ (reference sequence). V was shortened by 4 bases and J by 6 bases, with 4 bases between the two germline ends. CDR3: CASSSGNIQYF. In nucleotides, the CDR3 is TGTGCCAGCAGCTCCGGAAACATTCAGTACTTC.

This chain connects TRBV5-1 to TRBJ2-1; 11 nucleotides agree with TRBD2. This CDR3 is built from 16 residues. The J segment lost 4 bases and the V segment lost 1 base, leaving 4 bases of the junction unmatched. Germline CDR1 is SGHRS and CDR2 is YFSETQ. The CDR3: CASSLSLAGGYNEQFF. The CDR3 region has the DNA TGCGCCAGCAGCTTGTCATTAGCGGGAGGGTACAATGAGCAGTTCTTC.

The chain employs TRBV15 and TRBJ2-6; 7 bases agree with TRBD2. Looked up from germline, CDR1 is LNHNV and CDR2 is YYDKDF (reference sequence). V lost 5 bases to trimming and J lost 2 bases; unmatched junction nucleotides: 9. This CDR3 region has 17 residues. In nucleotides, the CDR3 is TGTGCCACCAGCCCAAGGGAGGGAAAAGCTGGGGCCAACGTCCTGACTTTC. Encoded protein: CATSPREGKAGANVLTF.

This clone has more than one count but fewer than ten. The chain's CDR3 is CASSVGQGFYGYTF. The CDR3 DNA reads TGTGCCAGCAGCGTAGGACAGGGGTTTTATGGCTACACCTTC. V gene TRBV9 combines with J gene TRBJ1-2, with 8 bases that match TRBD1. Germline V CDR1 and CDR2: SGDLS, YYNGEE. With 0 bases clipped from V and 5 bases from J, the junction kept 3 bases outside the gene matches. This CDR3 contains 14 residues. The entire variable domain, with the rest obtained from reference TRBV9 and TRBJ1-2, is as follows: DSGVTQTPKHLITATGQRVTLRCSPRSGDLSVYWYQQSLDQGLQFLIQYYNGEERAKGNILERFSAQQFPDLHSELNLSSLELGDSALYFCASSVGQGFYGYTFGSGTRLTVV.

This chain links TRBV29-1 with TRBJ1-5, with D perhaps matching TRBD1 (6 bases). CDR3 length equals 14 residues. CDR1 is SQVTM, CDR2 ANQGSEA, per germline. V lost 4 bases, J lost 0 bases, and 10 bases lay in between. CDR3 DNA sequence: TGCAGCGTTGTTACAGGGTATAGCAATCAGCCCCAGCATTTT. It translates to CSVVTGYSNQPQHF.

This clone was recorded once. This chain connects TRBV6-5 to TRBJ1-4; D is possibly TRBD1 (5 bases). Trimming removed 2 bases at V and 8 bases at J, with 18 bases between. In germline, CDR1 is MNHEY, CDR2 SVGAGI. The CDR3 is 16 residues long. The CDR3 DNA follows: TGTGCCAGCAGTTACAGCCGGACAACCCGCGCAGAAAAACTGTTTTTT. It specifies CASSYSRTTRAEKLFF.

The chain recombines TRBV5-1 with TRBJ1-1, with D possibly being TRBD1 (6 bases). Germline loops: CDR1 SGHRS, CDR2 YFSETQ. Trimming left V 4 bases short and J 4 bases short, with 17 bases between. The CDR3 is 15 amino acids. The CDR3 sequence is CASSPRTEFGTEAFF. In DNA, the CDR3 is TGCGCCAGCAGCCCACGGACAGAGTTCGGCACTGAAGCTTTCTTT.

The chain uses TRBV5-1 and TRBJ2-1, with TRBD2 matching over 9 bases. Germline V gene sequence: CDR1 SGHRS, CDR2 YFSETQ. With V trimmed by 4 bases and J by 3 bases, 5 bases remained unmatched. This CDR3 has 15 residues. DNA for the CDR3: TGCGCCAGCAGCGTGGGACTAGCAAGCTACAATGAGCAGTTCTTC. Amino acids: CASSVGLASYNEQFF.